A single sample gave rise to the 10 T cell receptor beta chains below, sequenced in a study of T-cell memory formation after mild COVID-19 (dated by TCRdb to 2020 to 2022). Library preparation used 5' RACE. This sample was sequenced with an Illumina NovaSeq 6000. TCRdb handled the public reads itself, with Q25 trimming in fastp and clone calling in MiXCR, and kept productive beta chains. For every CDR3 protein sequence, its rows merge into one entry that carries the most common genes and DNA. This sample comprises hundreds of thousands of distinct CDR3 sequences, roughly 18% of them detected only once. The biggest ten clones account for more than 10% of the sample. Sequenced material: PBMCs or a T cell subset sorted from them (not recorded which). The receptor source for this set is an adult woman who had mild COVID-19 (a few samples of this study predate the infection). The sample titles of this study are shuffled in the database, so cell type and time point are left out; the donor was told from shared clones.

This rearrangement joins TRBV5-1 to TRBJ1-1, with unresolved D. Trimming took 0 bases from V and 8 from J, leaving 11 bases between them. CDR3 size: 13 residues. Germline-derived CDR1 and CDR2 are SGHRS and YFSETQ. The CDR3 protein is CASSLEVDREAFF. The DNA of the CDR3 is TGCGCCAGCAGCTTGGAGGTCGATAGGGAAGCTTTCTTT.

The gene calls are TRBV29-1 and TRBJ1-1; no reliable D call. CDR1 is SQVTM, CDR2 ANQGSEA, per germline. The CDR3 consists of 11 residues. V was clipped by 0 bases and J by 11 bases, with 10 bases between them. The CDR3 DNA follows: TGCAGCGTTGAAGATCCGGGAGGGGCTTTCTTT. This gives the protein CSVEDPGGAFF.

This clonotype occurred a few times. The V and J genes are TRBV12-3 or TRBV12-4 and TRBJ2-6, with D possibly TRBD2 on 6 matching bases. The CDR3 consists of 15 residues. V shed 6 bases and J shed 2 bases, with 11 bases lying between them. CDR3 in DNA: TGTGCCAGCAGGGAGGGGACGGCTGGGGCCAACGTCCTGACTTTC. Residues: CASREGTAGANVLTF.

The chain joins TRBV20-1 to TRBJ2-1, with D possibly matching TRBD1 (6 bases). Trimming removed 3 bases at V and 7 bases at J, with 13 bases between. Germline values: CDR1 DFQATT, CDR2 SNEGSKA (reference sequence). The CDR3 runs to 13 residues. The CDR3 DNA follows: TGCAGTGCTAGTGGCAGGGGATGGAATGAGCAGTTCTTC. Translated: CSASGRGWNEQFF.

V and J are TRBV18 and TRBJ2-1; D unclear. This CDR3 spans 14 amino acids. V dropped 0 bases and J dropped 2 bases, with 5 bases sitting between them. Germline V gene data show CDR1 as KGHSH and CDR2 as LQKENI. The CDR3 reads CASSPPETYNEQFF. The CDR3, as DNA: TGTGCCAGCTCACCACCGGAAACCTACAATGAGCAGTTCTTC.

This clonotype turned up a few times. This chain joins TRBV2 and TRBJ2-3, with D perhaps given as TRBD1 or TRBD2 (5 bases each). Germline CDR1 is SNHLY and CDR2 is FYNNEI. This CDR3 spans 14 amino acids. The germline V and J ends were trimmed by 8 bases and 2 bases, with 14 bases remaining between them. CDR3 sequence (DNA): TGTGCCAGCGAGGGGCAGGGTAACACAGATACGCAGTATTTT. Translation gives CASEGQGNTDTQYF.

The DNA for the CDR3 is TGTGCCAGCAGCGTACAGGGCTGGGAAGAGACCCAGTACTTC. Its protein product is CASSVQGWEETQYF. The genes are TRBV9 and TRBJ2-5; a possible D gene is TRBD1 (5 bases). The CDR3 totals 14 residues. Per the germline V gene, CDR1 is SGDLS and CDR2 is YYNGEE. V gave up 1 base and J gave up 3 bases, with 10 bases separating them.

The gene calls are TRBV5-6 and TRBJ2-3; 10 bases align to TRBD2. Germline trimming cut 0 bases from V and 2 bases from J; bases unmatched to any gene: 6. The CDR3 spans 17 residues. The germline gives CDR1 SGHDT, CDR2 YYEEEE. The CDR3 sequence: CASSLGTSGELTDTQYF. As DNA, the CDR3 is TGTGCCAGCAGCTTGGGAACTAGCGGGGAACTCACAGATACGCAGTATTTT.

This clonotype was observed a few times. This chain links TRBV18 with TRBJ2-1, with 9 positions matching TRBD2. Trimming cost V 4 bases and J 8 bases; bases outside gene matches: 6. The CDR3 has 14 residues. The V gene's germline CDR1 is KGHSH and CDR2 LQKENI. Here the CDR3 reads CASSRREGVDEQFF. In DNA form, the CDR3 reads TGTGCCAGCTCACGGCGGGAGGGAGTCGATGAGCAGTTCTTC.

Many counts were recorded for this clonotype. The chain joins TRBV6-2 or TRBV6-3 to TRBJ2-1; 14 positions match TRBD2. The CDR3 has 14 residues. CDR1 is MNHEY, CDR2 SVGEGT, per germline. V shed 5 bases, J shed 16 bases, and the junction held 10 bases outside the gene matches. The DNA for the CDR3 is TGTGCCAGCAGTCCGCCGGGACTAGCGGGAGTCGGATTCTTC. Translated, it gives CASSPPGLAGVGFF.